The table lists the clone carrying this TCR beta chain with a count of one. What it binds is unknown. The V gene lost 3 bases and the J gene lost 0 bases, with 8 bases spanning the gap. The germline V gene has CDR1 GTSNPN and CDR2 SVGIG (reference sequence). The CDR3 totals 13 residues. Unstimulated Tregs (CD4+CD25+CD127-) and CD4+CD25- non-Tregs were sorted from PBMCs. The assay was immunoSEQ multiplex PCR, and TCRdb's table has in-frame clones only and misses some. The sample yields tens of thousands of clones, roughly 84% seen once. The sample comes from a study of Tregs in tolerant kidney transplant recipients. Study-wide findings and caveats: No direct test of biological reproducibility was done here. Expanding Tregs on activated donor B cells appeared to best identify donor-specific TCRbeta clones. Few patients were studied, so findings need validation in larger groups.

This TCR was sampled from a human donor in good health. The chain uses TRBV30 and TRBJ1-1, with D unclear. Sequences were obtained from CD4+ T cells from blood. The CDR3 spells CAWSRELNTEAFF. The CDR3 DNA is TGTGCCTGGAGCCGGGAGCTGAACACTGAAGCTTTCTTT.